This TCR beta chain was recorded in a study of spatial heterogeneity in lung cancer. This clonotype was picked up many times. A distinct unique molecular identifier was carried by each TCR cDNA molecule. One entry per CDR3 protein results from TCRdb running MiXCR on the 5' RACE reads. Counted here are more than 20,000 distinct CDR3 sequences, 3.5% to 5.5% occurring once; the ten biggest clones make up around a third. Sample time point: sample taken at primary tumor resection. Sequencing was performed on whole RNA extracted from tumor and nontumor lung tissue, or from frozen PBMC, and the material was left unsorted. Donors were around 70 untreated early-stage non-small cell lung cancer patients. V was pared by 0 bases and J by 3 bases, with 11 bases between. The CDR3 runs 15 residues. CDR1 is SGHRS, CDR2 YFSETQ, per germline.

This chain links TRBV5-1 with TRBJ2-3, with D uncertain. This TCR derives from a male donor with early-stage non-small cell lung cancer. Sequenced here: PBMCs, sampled at surgery. CDR3 residues: CASSLGGEGTDTQYF. CDR3 DNA: TGCGCCAGCAGCTTGGGCGGAGAAGGGACAGATACGCAGTATTTT. Full variable domain (outside the CDR3, taken from reference TRBV5-1 and TRBJ2-3): KAGVTQTPRYLIKTRGQQVTLSCSPISGHRSVSWYQQTPGQGLQFLFEYFSETQRNKGNFPGRFSGRQFSNSRSEMNVSTLELGDSALYLCASSLGGEGTDTQYFGPGTRLTVL.